A selection of T cell receptor beta chains follows, all from one sample in a study of breast tumors, draining lymph nodes, adjacent tissues. TCRdb fed the multiplex PCR reads into MiXCR, producing one record per CDR3 protein. The sample lists 200,000 to 300,000 distinct CDR3 sequences; around 30% were seen once. Sample: axillary lymph node tissue. The receptors stem from a female donor with breast cancer. Some clones in this sample may be carry-over from other donors' samples. Each CDR3 is given with its conserved first and last residue. A D gene is named only where the DNA matches it firmly. Expanded clones are given a class, and other clones once, few, many or no size at all.

j_call: TRBJ2-1
v_call: TRBV7-8
clone_size: many
d_call: .
cdr3_length: 15
cdr3_aa: CASRSGAPSYNEQFF
cdr3_nt: TGTGCCAGCAGGTCCGGGGCGCCTTCCTACAATGAGCAGTTCTTC

j_call: TRBJ2-7
v_call: TRBV6-4
clone_size: many
d_call: .
cdr3_length: 12
cdr3_aa: CASSGTVYEQYF
cdr3_nt: TGTGCCAGCAGTGGGACAGTTTACGAGCAGTACTTC

j_call: TRBJ2-2
v_call: TRBV7-2
clone_size: many
d_call: .
cdr3_length: 18
cdr3_aa: CASSLAFVASSSPGELFF
cdr3_nt: TGTGCCAGCAGCTTAGCGTTTGTGGCATCCTCGAGCCCCGGGGAGCTGTTTTTT

j_call: TRBJ2-7
v_call: TRBV5-6
clone_size: many
d_call: .
cdr3_length: 16
cdr3_aa: CASSPRNSGSSYEQYF
cdr3_nt: TGTGCCAGCAGCCCTCGAAACTCCGGGTCCTCCTACGAGCAGTACTTC

j_call: TRBJ2-5
v_call: TRBV5-6
clone_size: many
d_call: .
cdr3_length: 14
cdr3_aa: CASSLAGPQETQYF
cdr3_nt: TGTGCCAGCAGCTTGGCCGGTCCCCAAGAGACCCAGTACTTC

j_call: TRBJ2-3
v_call: TRBV20-1
clone_size: many
d_call: TRBD1
cdr3_length: 13
cdr3_aa: CSASGQVEDTQYF
cdr3_nt: TGCAGTGCTTCCGGACAGGTGGAAGATACGCAGTATTTT

j_call: TRBJ2-7
v_call: TRBV12-3/TRBV12-4
clone_size: .
d_call: .
cdr3_length: 15
cdr3_aa: CASNREGGGIGEQYF
cdr3_nt: TGTGCCAGCAATCGGGAAGGCGGAGGGATCGGGGAGCAGTACTTC

j_call: TRBJ2-7
v_call: TRBV13
clone_size: many
d_call: .
cdr3_length: 15
cdr3_aa: CASSGGAGARYEQYF
cdr3_nt: TGTGCCAGCAGCGGGGGGGCGGGGGCGCGGTACGAGCAGTACTTC

j_call: TRBJ1-3
v_call: TRBV2
clone_size: many
d_call: .
cdr3_length: 15
cdr3_aa: CASRVQGLSGNTIYF
cdr3_nt: TGTGCCAGCAGGGTACAGGGACTCTCTGGAAACACCATATATTTT

j_call: TRBJ2-3
v_call: TRBV5-6
clone_size: many
d_call: .
cdr3_length: 16
cdr3_aa: CASSLVTGLFTDTQYF
cdr3_nt: TGTGCCAGCAGCTTGGTGACGGGACTGTTCACAGATACGCAGTATTTT

j_call: TRBJ1-2
v_call: TRBV19
clone_size: many
d_call: .
cdr3_length: 13
cdr3_aa: CASSIDREGGYTF
cdr3_nt: TGTGCCAGTAGTATAGACCGGGAGGGAGGCTACACCTTC

j_call: TRBJ1-2
v_call: TRBV20-1
clone_size: many
d_call: TRBD1
cdr3_length: 16
cdr3_aa: CSAPDRSQGNNYGYTF
cdr3_nt: TGCAGTGCCCCGGACAGGTCCCAGGGGAATAACTATGGCTACACCTTC

j_call: TRBJ2-3
v_call: TRBV6-2/TRBV6-3
clone_size: .
d_call: TRBD2
cdr3_length: 17
cdr3_aa: CASSYSWSGRAADTQYF
cdr3_nt: TGTGCCAGCAGTTACTCGTGGAGCGGGAGGGCCGCAGATACGCAGTATTTT

j_call: TRBJ2-2
v_call: TRBV6-6
clone_size: many
d_call: TRBD1
cdr3_length: 13
cdr3_aa: CASIQGSGGELFF
cdr3_nt: TGTGCCAGCATACAGGGGAGTGGGGGGGAGCTGTTTTTT

j_call: TRBJ2-7
v_call: TRBV12-3/TRBV12-4
clone_size: many
d_call: TRBD2
cdr3_length: 13
cdr3_aa: CASRIAGSYEQYF
cdr3_nt: TGTGCCAGCAGAATAGCGGGGAGCTACGAGCAGTACTTC

j_call: TRBJ2-3
v_call: TRBV7-2
clone_size: many
d_call: .
cdr3_length: 15
cdr3_aa: CASSLGGRSTDTQYF
cdr3_nt: TGTGCCAGCAGCTTAGGGGGCAGATCCACAGATACGCAGTATTTT

j_call: TRBJ2-1
v_call: TRBV10-3
clone_size: many
d_call: .
cdr3_length: 14
cdr3_aa: CAISVIRSGDEQFF
cdr3_nt: TGTGCCATCAGTGTAATTCGGTCTGGCGATGAGCAGTTCTTC

j_call: TRBJ2-5
v_call: TRBV6-2/TRBV6-3
clone_size: few
d_call: TRBD2
cdr3_length: 17
cdr3_aa: CASSPGTSGRGVETQYF
cdr3_nt: TGTGCCAGCTCCCCAGGGACTAGCGGGAGAGGTGTGGAGACCCAGTACTTC

j_call: TRBJ2-7
v_call: TRBV2
clone_size: many
d_call: .
cdr3_length: 11
cdr3_aa: CASRRSYEQYF
cdr3_nt: TGTGCCAGCAGGCGCTCCTACGAGCAGTACTTC

j_call: TRBJ2-3
v_call: TRBV9
clone_size: many
d_call: .
cdr3_length: 15
cdr3_aa: CASSPGRTSTDTQYF
cdr3_nt: TGTGCCAGCAGCCCGGGACGGACTAGCACAGATACGCAGTATTTT

j_call: TRBJ2-1
v_call: TRBV11-2
clone_size: many
d_call: .
cdr3_length: 16
cdr3_aa: CASSPAGTNGYNEQFF
cdr3_nt: TGTGCCAGCAGCCCAGCCGGGACCAACGGTTACAATGAGCAGTTCTTC

j_call: TRBJ2-5
v_call: TRBV12-3/TRBV12-4
clone_size: many
d_call: TRBD2
cdr3_length: 17
cdr3_aa: CASSLRASGWEEETQYF
cdr3_nt: TGTGCCAGCAGTTTAAGGGCTAGCGGGTGGGAAGAGGAGACCCAGTACTTC

j_call: TRBJ2-2
v_call: TRBV12-3/TRBV12-4
clone_size: many
d_call: .
cdr3_length: 13
cdr3_aa: CASSLRVTGELFF
cdr3_nt: TGTGCCAGCAGTTTGAGGGTTACCGGGGAGCTGTTTTTT

j_call: TRBJ1-2
v_call: TRBV9
clone_size: few
d_call: .
cdr3_length: 13
cdr3_aa: CASSGENRDGYTF
cdr3_nt: TGTGCCAGCAGCGGGGAAAACAGGGATGGCTACACCTTC

j_call: TRBJ2-7
v_call: TRBV10-3
clone_size: once
d_call: .
cdr3_length: 11
cdr3_aa: CAISATYEQYF
cdr3_nt: TGTGCCATCAGTGCTACCTACGAGCAGTACTTC

j_call: TRBJ1-2
v_call: TRBV3-1
clone_size: .
d_call: TRBD1
cdr3_length: 16
cdr3_aa: CASSQLGDRGQYGYTF
cdr3_nt: TGTGCCAGCAGCCAATTAGGGGACAGGGGGCAATATGGCTACACCTTC

j_call: TRBJ2-7
v_call: TRBV29-1
clone_size: .
d_call: TRBD2
cdr3_length: 13
cdr3_aa: CSGGSGSFYEQYF
cdr3_nt: TGCAGCGGGGGGAGCGGGAGCTTCTACGAGCAGTACTTC

j_call: TRBJ2-6
v_call: TRBV29-1
clone_size: .
d_call: TRBD1
cdr3_length: 16
cdr3_aa: CSVRLGRGSGANVLTF
cdr3_nt: TGCAGCGTTAGGCTTGGCAGGGGGTCTGGGGCCAACGTCCTGACTTTC

j_call: TRBJ1-2
v_call: TRBV7-2
clone_size: many
d_call: .
cdr3_length: 14
cdr3_aa: CASSLQRGNYGYTF
cdr3_nt: TGTGCCAGCAGCCTCCAACGGGGGAACTATGGCTACACCTTC

j_call: TRBJ2-5
v_call: TRBV6-2/TRBV6-3
clone_size: few
d_call: .
cdr3_length: 15
cdr3_aa: CASSYFPRGQETQYF
cdr3_nt: TGTGCCAGCAGTTACTTCCCCCGGGGGCAAGAGACCCAGTACTTC

j_call: TRBJ1-2
v_call: TRBV5-1
clone_size: many
d_call: .
cdr3_length: 16
cdr3_aa: CASSLDEGQGDYGYTF
cdr3_nt: TGCGCCAGCAGCTTAGACGAAGGGCAGGGAGACTATGGCTACACCTTC